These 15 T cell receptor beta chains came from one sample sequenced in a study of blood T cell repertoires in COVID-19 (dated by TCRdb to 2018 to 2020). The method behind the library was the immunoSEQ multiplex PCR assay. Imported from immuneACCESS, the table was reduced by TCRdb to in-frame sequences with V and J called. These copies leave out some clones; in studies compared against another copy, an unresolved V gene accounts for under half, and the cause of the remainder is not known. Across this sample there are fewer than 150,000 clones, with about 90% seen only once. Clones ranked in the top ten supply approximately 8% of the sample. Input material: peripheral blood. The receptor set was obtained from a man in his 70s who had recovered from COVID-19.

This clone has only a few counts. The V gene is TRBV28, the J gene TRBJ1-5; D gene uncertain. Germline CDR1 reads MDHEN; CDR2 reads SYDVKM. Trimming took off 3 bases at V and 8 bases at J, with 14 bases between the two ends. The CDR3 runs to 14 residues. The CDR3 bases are TGTGCCAGCAGTTTTCGGCGGAGGCAGGAGCCCCAGCATTTT. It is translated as CASSFRRRQEPQHF. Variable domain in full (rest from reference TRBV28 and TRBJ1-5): DVKVTQSSRYLVKRTGEKVFLECVQDMDHENMFWYRQDPGLGLRLIYFSYDVKMKEKGDIPEGYSVSREKKERFSLILESASTNQTSMYLCASSFRRRQEPQHFGDGTRLSIL.

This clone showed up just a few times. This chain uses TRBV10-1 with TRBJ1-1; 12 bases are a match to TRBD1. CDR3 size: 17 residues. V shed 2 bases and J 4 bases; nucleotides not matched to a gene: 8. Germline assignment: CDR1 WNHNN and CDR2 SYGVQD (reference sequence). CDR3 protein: CASSEKGTGGFPTEAFF. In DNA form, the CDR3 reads TGCGCCAGCAGTGAGAAAGGGACAGGGGGCTTTCCCACTGAAGCTTTCTTT.

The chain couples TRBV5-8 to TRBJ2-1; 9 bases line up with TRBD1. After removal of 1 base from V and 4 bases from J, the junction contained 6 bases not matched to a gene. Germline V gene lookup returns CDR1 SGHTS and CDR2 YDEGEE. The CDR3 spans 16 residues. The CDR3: CASSLTTGGRYNEQFF. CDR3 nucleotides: TGTGCCAGCAGCTTGACCACAGGGGGCAGATACAATGAGCAGTTCTTC.

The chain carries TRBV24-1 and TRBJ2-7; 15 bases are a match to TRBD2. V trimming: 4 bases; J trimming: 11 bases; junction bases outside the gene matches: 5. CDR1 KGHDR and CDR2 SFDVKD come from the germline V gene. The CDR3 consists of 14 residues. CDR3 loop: CATSDSGLAGGKYF. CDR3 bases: TGTGCCACCAGTGACTCGGGACTAGCGGGAGGAAAGTACTTC.

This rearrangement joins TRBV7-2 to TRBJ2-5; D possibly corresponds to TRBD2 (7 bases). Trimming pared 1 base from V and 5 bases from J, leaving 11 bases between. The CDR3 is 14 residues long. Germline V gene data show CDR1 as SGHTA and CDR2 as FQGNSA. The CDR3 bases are TGTGCCAGCAGCTTAGAGGGGGGGTCCGAGACCCAGTACTTC. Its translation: CASSLEGGSETQYF.

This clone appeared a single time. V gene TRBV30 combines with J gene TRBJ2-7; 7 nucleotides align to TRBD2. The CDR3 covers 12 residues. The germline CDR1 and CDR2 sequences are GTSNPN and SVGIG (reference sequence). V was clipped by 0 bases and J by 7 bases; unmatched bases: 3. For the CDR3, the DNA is TGTGCCTGGAGTGTTGGGGAGGGGGAGCAGTACTTC. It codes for CAWSVGEGEQYF.

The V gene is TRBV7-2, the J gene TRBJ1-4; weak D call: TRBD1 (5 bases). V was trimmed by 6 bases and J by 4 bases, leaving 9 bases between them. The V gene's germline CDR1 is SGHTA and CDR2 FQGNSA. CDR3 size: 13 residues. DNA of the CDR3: TGTGCCAGCAGAAGACAGATTAATGAAAAACTGTTTTTT. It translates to CASRRQINEKLFF.

In DNA, the CDR3 is TGTGCCAGTAGTATAGTCGGGTTCTATGGCTACACCTTC. This encodes CASSIVGFYGYTF. The chain has TRBV19 and TRBJ1-2; D gene unclear. The CDR3 covers 13 residues. V was shortened by 1 base and J by 4 bases, with 7 bases between the two germline ends. CDR1 LNHDA and CDR2 SQIVND come from the germline V gene (reference sequence).

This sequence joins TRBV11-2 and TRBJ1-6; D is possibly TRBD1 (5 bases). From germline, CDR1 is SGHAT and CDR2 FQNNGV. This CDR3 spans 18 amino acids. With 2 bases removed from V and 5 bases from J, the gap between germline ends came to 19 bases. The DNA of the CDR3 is TGTGCCAGCAGCTTAAGGGGTTTCGTGGCCGTTGATAATTCACCCCTCCACTTT. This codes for CASSLRGFVAVDNSPLHF.

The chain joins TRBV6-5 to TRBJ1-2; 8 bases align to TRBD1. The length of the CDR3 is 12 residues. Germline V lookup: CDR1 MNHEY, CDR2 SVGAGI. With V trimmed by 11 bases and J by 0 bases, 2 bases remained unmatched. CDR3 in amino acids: CAAGGPNYGYTF. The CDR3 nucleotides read TGTGCCGCAGGGGGCCCTAACTATGGCTACACCTTC.

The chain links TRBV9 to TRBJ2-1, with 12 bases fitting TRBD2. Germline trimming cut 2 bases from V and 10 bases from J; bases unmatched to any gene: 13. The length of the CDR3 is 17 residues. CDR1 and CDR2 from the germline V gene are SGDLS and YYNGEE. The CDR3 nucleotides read TGTGCCAGCAGCGTTCGAGGAACTAGCGGGGGGACCGAGGAGCAGTTCTTC. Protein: CASSVRGTSGGTEEQFF.

In nucleotides, the CDR3 is TGTGCCAGTAGTAGGACAGCACAGAACACTGAAGCTTTCTTT. Translation: CASSRTAQNTEAFF. The V call is TRBV19, the J call TRBJ1-1, with D tentatively TRBD1 (6 bases). V was trimmed by 4 bases and J by 1 base, leaving 10 bases between them. Germline V lookup: CDR1 LNHDA, CDR2 SQIVND (reference sequence). The CDR3 totals 14 residues. Combining the CDR3 with reference TRBV19 and TRBJ1-1 gives the whole variable domain DGGITQSPKYLFRKEGQNVTLSCEQNLNHDAMYWYRQDPGQGLRLIYYSQIVNDFQKGDIAEGYSVSREKKESFPLTVTSAQKNPTAFYLCASSRTAQNTEAFFGQGTRLTVV.

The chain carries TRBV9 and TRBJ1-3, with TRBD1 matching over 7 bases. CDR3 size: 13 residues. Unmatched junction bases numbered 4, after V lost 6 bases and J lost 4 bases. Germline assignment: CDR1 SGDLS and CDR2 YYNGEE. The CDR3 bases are TGTGCCAGCAACCAGGGGGGCGGAAACACCATATATTTT. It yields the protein CASNQGGGNTIYF.

CDR3 in DNA: TGTGCCAGCAGCTTAGGAGACAGGGAGTGGACCAATGAGCAGTTCTTC. Translated: CASSLGDREWTNEQFF. The chain employs TRBV11-3 and TRBJ2-1; TRBD1 matches at 7 bases. V lost 1 base to trimming and J lost 6 bases; unmatched junction nucleotides: 9. This CDR3 comprises 16 residues. Germline CDR1 reads SGHNT; CDR2 reads YENEEA.

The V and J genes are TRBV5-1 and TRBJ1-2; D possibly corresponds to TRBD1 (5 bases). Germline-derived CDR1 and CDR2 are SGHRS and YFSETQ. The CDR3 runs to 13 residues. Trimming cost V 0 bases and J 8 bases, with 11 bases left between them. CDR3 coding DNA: TGCGCCAGCAGCTTGGCCCAGGGTGAAGGCTACACCTTC. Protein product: CASSLAQGEGYTF.